This T cell receptor (beta chain) was sequenced in a study of technical replicates of blood from several donors. Using immunoSEQ multiplex PCR, the repertoire was profiled, and TCRdb retains in-frame clones only, with some absent. The table has 80,000 to 95,000 clones, about 96% seen once. The V end was cut by 5 bases, the J end by 3 bases, with 10 bases between. Germline CDR1 reads SGHVS; CDR2 reads FQNEAQ. This CDR3 region has 13 residues. V is TRBV7-8 and J is TRBJ1-2; D not resolved. Specimen: T cells isolated from PBMCs. The TCR sequence derives from a human donor in good health. CDR3 bases: TGTGCCAGCAGCCCGTATCAGGACTATGGCTACACCTTC. Amino acid sequence: CASSPYQDYGYTF.